The clone carrying this TCR beta chain was counted at least ten times. The target antigen is unknown. Trimming took off 2 bases at V and 0 bases at J, with 8 bases between the two ends. The CDR3 has 14 amino acids. Germline assignment: CDR1 MGHDK and CDR2 SYGVNS. The data belong to a study of CD8 T cells in ankylosing spondylitis. Study-wide points: Peripheral blood held disease-linked clones only at relatively low frequency, and these were CD8+. About 8 highly homologous variants made up a TCR beta motif, and this motif appeared characteristic of ankylosing spondylitis blood.

TCRdb reprocessed the 5' RACE reads via MiXCR and lists one record per CDR3 protein. The sample has roughly 470,000 distinct CDR3 sequences; roughly a quarter are singletons. The TCR was taken from a male donor with ankylosing spondylitis. The specimen sequenced was blood, either unsorted or a sorted T cell fraction (not recorded which). J is TRBJ2-7 and V is TRBV25-1; D is undetermined. CDR3 region: CASSEASSSYEQYF. The CDR3 DNA is TGTGCCAGCAGTGAAGCCAGCAGCTCCTACGAGCAGTACTTC.